This T cell receptor beta chain came from a study of beta chain features in type 1 diabetes. Sequenced material consisted of expressed TCRB transcripts (all of the isolated RNA was reverse transcribed). TCRdb's table, derived via immunoSEQ multiplex PCR, lists solely in-frame clones and lacks some. The repertoire includes 680,000 or so clones, 15% to 19% of them detected once, and under 0.095% sits in the top ten. The study's findings and limits: In comparison with healthy donors, patients had naive, central memory and Treg TCRB repertoires that appeared more similar.

This CDR3 region has 16 residues. CDR1 is GTSNPN and CDR2 is SVGIG in the germline V gene (reference sequence). After removal of 0 bases from V and 8 bases from J, the junction contained 10 bases not matched to a gene. Notes on this clone: Its matching antigen is unknown.

The sequenced material came from naive CD4+ T cells from blood. This receptor was obtained from a man younger than 35 in good health. The rearrangement links TRBV30 to TRBJ2-1; 10 bases match TRBD1. In DNA, the CDR3 is TGTGCCTGGAGTGTACTGGGGACAGGGGTAGGCTATGAGCAGTTCTTC. Encoded protein: CAWSVLGTGVGYEQFF.